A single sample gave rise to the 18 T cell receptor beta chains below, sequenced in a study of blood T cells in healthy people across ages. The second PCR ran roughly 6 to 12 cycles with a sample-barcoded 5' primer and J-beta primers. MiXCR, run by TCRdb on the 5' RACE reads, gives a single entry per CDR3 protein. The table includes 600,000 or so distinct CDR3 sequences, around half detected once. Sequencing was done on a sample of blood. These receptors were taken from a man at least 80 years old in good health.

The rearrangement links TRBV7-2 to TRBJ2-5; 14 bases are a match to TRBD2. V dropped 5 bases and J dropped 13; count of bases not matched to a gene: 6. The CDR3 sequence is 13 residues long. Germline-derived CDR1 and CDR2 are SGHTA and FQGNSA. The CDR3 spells CASSLGLAGASYF. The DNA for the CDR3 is TGTGCCAGCAGCCTGGGACTAGCGGGAGCTTCGTACTTC.

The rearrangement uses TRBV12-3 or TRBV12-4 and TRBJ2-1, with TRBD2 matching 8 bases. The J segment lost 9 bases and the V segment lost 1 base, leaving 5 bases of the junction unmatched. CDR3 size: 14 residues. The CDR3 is CASSLGSGRGEQFF. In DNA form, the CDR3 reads TGTGCCAGCAGTTTAGGAAGCGGGAGAGGTGAGCAGTTCTTC.

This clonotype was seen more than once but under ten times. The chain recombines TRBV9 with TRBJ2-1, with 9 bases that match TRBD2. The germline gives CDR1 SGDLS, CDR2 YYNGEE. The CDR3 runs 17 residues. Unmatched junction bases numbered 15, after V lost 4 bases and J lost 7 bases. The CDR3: CASSKTGGAGGRNEQFF. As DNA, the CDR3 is TGTGCCAGCAGCAAAACCGGGGGAGCGGGAGGTAGGAATGAGCAGTTCTTC.

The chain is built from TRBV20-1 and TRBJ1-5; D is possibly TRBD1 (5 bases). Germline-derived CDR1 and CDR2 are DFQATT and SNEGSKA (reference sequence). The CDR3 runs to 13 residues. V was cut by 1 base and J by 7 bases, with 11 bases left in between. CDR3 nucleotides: TGCAGTGCTAGAGGAGGGGAGGGGCAGCCCCAGCATTTT. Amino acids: CSARGGEGQPQHF.

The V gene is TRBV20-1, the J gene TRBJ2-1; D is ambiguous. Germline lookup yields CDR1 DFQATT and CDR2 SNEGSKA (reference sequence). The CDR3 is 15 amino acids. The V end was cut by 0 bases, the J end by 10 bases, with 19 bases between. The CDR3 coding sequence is TGCAGTGCTAGAGATGTACGGACGGGTACCTACGAGCAGTTCTTC. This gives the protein CSARDVRTGTYEQFF.

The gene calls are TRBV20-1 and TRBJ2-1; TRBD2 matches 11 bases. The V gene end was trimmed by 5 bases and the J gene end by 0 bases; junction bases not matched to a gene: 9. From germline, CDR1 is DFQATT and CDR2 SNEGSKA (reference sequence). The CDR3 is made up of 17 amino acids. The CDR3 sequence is CSALRLAGQASYNEQFF. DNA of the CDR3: TGCAGTGCTTTACGACTAGCGGGACAAGCCTCCTACAATGAGCAGTTCTTC.

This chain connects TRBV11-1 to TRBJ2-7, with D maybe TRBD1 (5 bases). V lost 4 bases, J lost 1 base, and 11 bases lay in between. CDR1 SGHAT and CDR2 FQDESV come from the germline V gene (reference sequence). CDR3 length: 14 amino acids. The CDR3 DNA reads TGTGCCAGCAGCTCCCAGACAGATTCCTACGAGCAGTACTTC. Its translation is CASSSQTDSYEQYF. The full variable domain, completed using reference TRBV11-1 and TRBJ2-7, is EAEVAQSPRYKITEKSQAVAFWCDPISGHATLYWYRQILGQGPELLVQFQDESVVDDSQLPKDRFSAERLKGVDSTLKIQPAELGDSAMYLCASSSQTDSYEQYFGPGTRLTVT.

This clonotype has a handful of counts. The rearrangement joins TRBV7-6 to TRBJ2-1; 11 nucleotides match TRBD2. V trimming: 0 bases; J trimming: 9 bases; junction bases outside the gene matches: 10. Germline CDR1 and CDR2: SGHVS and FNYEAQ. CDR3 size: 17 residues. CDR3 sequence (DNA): TGTGCCAGCAGCTTAGCGCCTCTAGCGGGGGGCCCTCTTGAGCAGTTCTTC. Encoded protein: CASSLAPLAGGPLEQFF.

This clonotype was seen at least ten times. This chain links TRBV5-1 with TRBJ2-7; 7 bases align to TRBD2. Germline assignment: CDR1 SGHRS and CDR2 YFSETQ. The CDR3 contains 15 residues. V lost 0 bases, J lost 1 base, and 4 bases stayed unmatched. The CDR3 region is CASSLDRGESYEQYF. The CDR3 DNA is TGCGCCAGCAGCTTGGATCGGGGGGAATCCTACGAGCAGTACTTC.

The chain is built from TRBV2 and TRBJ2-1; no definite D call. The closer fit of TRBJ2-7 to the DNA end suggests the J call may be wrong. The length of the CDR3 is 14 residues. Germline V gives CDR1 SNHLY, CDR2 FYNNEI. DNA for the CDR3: TGTGCCAGCAGTGCGAACGGTCCCTACAATGAGCAGTACTTC. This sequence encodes CASSANGPYNEQYF.

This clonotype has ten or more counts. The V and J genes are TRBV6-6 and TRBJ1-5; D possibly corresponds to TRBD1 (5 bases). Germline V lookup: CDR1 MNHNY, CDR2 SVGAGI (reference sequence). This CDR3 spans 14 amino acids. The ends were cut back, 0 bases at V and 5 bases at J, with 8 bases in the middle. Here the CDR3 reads CASSYSPGDQPQHF. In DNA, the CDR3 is TGTGCCAGCAGTTACTCGCCGGGGGATCAGCCCCAGCATTTT.

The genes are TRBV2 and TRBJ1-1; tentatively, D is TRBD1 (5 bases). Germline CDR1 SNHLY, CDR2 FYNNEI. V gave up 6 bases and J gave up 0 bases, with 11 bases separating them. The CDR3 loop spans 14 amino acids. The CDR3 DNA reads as TGTGCCAGCAGAGTTGCGACAGTGAACACTGAAGCTTTCTTT. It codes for CASRVATVNTEAFF.

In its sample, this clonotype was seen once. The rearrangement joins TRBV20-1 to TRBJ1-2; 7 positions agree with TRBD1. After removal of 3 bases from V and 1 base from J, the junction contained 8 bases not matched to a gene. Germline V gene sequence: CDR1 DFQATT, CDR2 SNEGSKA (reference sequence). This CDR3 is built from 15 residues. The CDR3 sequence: CSASPRQGSNYGYTF. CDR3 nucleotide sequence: TGCAGTGCTAGCCCCCGACAGGGAAGTAACTATGGCTACACCTTC.

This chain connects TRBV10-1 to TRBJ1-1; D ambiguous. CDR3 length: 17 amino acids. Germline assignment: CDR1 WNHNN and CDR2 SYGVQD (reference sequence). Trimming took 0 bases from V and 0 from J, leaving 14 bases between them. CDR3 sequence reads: CASSESGRAVMNTEAFF. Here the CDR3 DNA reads TGCGCCAGCAGTGAGTCCGGTCGAGCGGTTATGAACACTGAAGCTTTCTTT.

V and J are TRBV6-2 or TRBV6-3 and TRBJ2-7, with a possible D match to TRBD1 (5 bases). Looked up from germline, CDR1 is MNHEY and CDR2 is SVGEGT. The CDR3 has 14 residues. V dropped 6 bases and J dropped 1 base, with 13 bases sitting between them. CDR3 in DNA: TGTGCCAGCAGGCCCCCACAGGCATCCTACGAGCAGTACTTC. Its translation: CASRPPQASYEQYF.

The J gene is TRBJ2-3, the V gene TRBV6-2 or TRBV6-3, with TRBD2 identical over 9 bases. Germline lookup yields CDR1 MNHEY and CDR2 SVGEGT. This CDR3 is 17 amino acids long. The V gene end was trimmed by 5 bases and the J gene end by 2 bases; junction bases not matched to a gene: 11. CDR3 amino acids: CASSTLRTSATTDTQYF. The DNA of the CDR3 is TGTGCCAGCAGTACCCTCAGGACTAGCGCCACCACAGATACGCAGTATTTT.

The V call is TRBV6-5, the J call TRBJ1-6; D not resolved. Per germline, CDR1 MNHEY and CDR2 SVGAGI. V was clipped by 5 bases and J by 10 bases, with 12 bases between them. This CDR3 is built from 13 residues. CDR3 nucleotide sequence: TGTGCCAGCAGTCACCTCGAGGCGTCACCCCTCCACTTT. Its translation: CASSHLEASPLHF.

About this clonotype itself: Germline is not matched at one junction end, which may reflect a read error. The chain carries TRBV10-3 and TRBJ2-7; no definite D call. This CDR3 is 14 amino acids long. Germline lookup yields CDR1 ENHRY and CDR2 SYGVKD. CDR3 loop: CAIGESAGLWEQYF. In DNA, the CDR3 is TGTGCCATCGGTGAGAGTGCAGGCTTATGGGAGCAGTACTTC.